This T cell receptor (beta chain) originates from a study of T cell responses to AZD1222 COVID-19 vaccine. With regard to this clone: Its antigen is undetermined.

Using immunoSEQ multiplex PCR, the repertoire was profiled, and TCRdb retains in-frame clones only, with some absent. The repertoire holds approximately 150,000 clones, with over 85% as singletons. The CDR3 sequence is 14 residues long. Trimming took 7 bases from V and 4 from J, leaving 19 bases between them. CDR1 is SQVTM and CDR2 is ANQGSEA in the germline V gene. Findings and caveats of the study: Clonal diversity may have been underestimated in mostly white British donors. Scientists sampled the repertoires only once the peak T cell response had passed.

The material was peripheral blood, obtained on day 0 of AZD1222 vaccination. V usage is TRBV29-1 and J usage is TRBJ2-5; D unclear. This sequence originates from an adult in good health. DNA for the CDR3: TGCAGCGGCTCGGCGGTAGGGCCGGCAGAGACCCAGTACTTC. Encoded protein: CSGSAVGPAETQYF.